The T cell receptor beta chain described here comes from a study of blood T cell repertoires in COVID-19. Repertoires were generated with immunoSEQ multiplex PCR, while TCRdb's copy carries only in-frame clones and drops some. The data contain 250,000 to 300,000 clones, 70% to 90% of them singletons. The CDR3 is made up of 14 amino acids. Germline V gene lookup returns CDR1 LGHDT and CDR2 YNNKEL (reference sequence). Trimming cost V 2 bases and J 3 bases, with 10 bases left between them. The material sequenced was peripheral blood. The TCR was taken from a woman aged 60-75 years with acute or convalescent COVID-19. The chain carries TRBV3-1 (or the pseudogene TRBV3-2) and TRBJ1-1; tentative D call: TRBD1 (6 bases). The CDR3 loop is CASSQMSGDTEAFF. The CDR3 region has the DNA TGTGCCAGCAGCCAAATGTCAGGGGACACTGAAGCTTTCTTT.